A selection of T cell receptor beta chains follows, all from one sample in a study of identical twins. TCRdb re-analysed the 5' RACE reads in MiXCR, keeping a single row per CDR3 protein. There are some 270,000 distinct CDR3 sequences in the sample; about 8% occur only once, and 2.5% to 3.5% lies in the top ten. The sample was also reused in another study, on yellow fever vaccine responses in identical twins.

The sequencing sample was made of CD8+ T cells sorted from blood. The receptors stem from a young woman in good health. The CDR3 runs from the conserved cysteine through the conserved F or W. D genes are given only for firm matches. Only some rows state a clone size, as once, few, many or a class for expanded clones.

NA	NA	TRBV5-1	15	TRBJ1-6	TGCGCCAGCAGCTTGGCCCCAGGTGAGGAAAGACCCCTCCACTTT	CASSLAPGEERPLHF
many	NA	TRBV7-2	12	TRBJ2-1	TGTGCCAGCAGCTTAGGCATCTATGAGCAGTTCTTC	CASSLGIYEQFF
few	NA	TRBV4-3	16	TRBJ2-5	TGCGCCAGCAGCCAGTTGAGGGCCGGGGACCAAGAGACCCAGTACTTC	CASSQLRAGDQETQYF
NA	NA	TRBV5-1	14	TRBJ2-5	TGCGCCAGCAGCTCCGCAGGGAATCAAGAGACCCAGTACTTC	CASSSAGNQETQYF
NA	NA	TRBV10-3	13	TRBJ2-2	TGTGCCTCTCAGACACCGACCACCGGGGAGCTGTTTTTT	CASQTPTTGELFF
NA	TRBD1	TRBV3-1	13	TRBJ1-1	TGTGCCAGCAGCCACGAAGGGACAGGACGCGCTTTCTTT	CASSHEGTGRAFF
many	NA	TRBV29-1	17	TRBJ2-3	TGCAGCGGGCTAGCGAGCCCCGAGGGAGGAGTTACAGATACGCAGTATTTT	CSGLASPEGGVTDTQYF
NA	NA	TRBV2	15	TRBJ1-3	TGTGCCAGCAGTGAGGGGTCAGCACCTGGAAACACCATATATTTT	CASSEGSAPGNTIYF
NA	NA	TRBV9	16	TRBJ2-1	TGTGCCAGCAGCGCCCTAGACAGTAGCTCCTACAATGAGCAGTTCTTC	CASSALDSSSYNEQFF
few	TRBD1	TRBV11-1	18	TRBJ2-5	TGTGCCAGCAGCTACGGACAGGGGGCTTCTGGTTTGTACGAGACCCAGTACTTC	CASSYGQGASGLYETQYF
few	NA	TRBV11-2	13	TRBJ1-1	TGTGCCAGCACTAACCCCCCAAAGGGCCAAGCTTTCTTT	CASTNPPKGQAFF
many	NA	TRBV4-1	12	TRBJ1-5	TGCGCCAGCAGCCAAGGCAATCAGCCCCAGCATTTT	CASSQGNQPQHF
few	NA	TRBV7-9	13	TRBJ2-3	TGTGCCAGCAGCTTTAATTCTCGAGATACGCAGTATTTT	CASSFNSRDTQYF
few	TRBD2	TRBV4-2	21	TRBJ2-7	TGTGCCAGCAGCGCCGGGACAGTAGGGACTAGCGACGCCAGAAGCTCCTACGAGCAGTACTTC	CASSAGTVGTSDARSSYEQYF
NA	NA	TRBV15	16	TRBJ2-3	TGTGCCACCAGCCGCACCTTCTCCGCGGTCGCAGATACGCAGTATTTT	CATSRTFSAVADTQYF
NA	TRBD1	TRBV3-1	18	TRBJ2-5	TGTGCCAGCAGCCATCCTCCTTACAGGGGGCCTGAGAAAGAGACCCAGTACTTC	CASSHPPYRGPEKETQYF
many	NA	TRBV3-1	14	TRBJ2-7	TGTGCCAGCAGCCAGGAGATGAGCACCTACGAGCAGTACTTC	CASSQEMSTYEQYF
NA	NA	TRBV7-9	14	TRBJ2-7	TGTGCCAGCAGCTTAGGGTCAGATTACTACGAGCAGTACTTC	CASSLGSDYYEQYF
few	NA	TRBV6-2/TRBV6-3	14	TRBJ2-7	TGTGCCAGCAGTTGGGAGGAGCGAACGGACGAGCAGTACTTC	CASSWEERTDEQYF
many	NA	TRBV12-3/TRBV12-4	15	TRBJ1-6	TGTGCCAGCAGTTTAATTGCAGGGGAGTTCTCACCCCTCCACTTT	CASSLIAGEFSPLHF
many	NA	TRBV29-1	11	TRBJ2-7	TGCAGCGTTGCCAGCAACGACGAGCAGTACTTC	CSVASNDEQYF
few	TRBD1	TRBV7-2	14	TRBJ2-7	TGTGCCAGCAGCTTGACAGGGGTACCTTACGAGCAGTACTTC	CASSLTGVPYEQYF
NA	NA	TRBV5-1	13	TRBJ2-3	TGCGCCAGCAGGGAGGTAACGACAGATACGCAGTATTTT	CASREVTTDTQYF
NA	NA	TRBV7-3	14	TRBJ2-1	TGTGCCAGCAGCTTAACGGACCTAGGAGGCGAGCAGTTCTTC	CASSLTDLGGEQFF
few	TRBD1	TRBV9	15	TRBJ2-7	TGTGCCAGCAGCGTAGGTGGGACAGGGATCGACGAGCAGTACTTC	CASSVGGTGIDEQYF
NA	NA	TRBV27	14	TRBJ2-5	TGTGCCAGCAGTCCCCAAGGGCGACTGGAGACCCAGTACTTC	CASSPQGRLETQYF
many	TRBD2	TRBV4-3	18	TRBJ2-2	TGCGCCAGCAGCCAAGGAAGAGCGGGAGGGCGCGACACCGGGGAGCTGTTTTTT	CASSQGRAGGRDTGELFF
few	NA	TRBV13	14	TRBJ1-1	TGTGCCAGCAGCTTAGCCAACCCGAACACTGAAGCCTTCTTT	CASSLANPNTEAFF
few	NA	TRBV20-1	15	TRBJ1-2	TGCAGTGCTAGCAATTCCGGGGGATTGGTCTATGGCTACACCTTC	CSASNSGGLVYGYTF
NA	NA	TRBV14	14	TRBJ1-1	TGTGCCAGCAGCCAAGGAGGAATGAACACTGAAGCTTTCTTT	CASSQGGMNTEAFF
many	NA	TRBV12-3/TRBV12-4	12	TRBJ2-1	TGTGCCAGCAGAAAGGAGACCAGTGAGCAGTTCTTC	CASRKETSEQFF
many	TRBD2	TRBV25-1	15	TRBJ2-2	TGTGCCAGCAGTGAGGAGCGGGGGAACACCGGGGAGCTGTTTTTT	CASSEERGNTGELFF
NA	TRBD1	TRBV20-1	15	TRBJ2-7	TGCAGTGCTAAGCTAGGGGACAGGGCGTTAGGCGAGCAGTACTTC	CSAKLGDRALGEQYF